The 4 T cell receptor beta chains listed next were all sequenced from one sample in a study of early T cells in non-severe SARS-CoV-2 infection (dated by TCRdb to 2020 to 2022). Library preparation used 5' RACE. TCRdb lists the instrument as NextSeq 500. TCRdb ran its own pipeline on the public reads, namely fastp trimming at Q25 and MiXCR clone calling, and kept in-frame beta chains. Rows are combined by CDR3 protein, so each entry shows the most common genes and DNA. Across this sample there are roughly 34,000 distinct CDR3 sequences, with around 6.8% seen only once. About 12% of the sample belongs to the ten largest clones. The sample was whole blood, taken at baseline. Receptors were obtained from an adult who was a healthcare worker with PCR-confirmed SARS-CoV-2 infection or an uninfected control (not recorded which).

This clonotype was counted at least ten times. The chain employs TRBV19 and TRBJ1-5; D gene uncertain. CDR1 LNHDA and CDR2 SQIVND come from the germline V gene (reference sequence). V was trimmed by 4 bases and J by 6 bases, leaving 13 bases between them. The CDR3 runs to 14 residues. In nucleotides, the CDR3 is TGTGCCAGTAGTACACCCCAGGTACTTCAGCCCCAGCATTTT. It encodes CASSTPQVLQPQHF. Complete variable domain (other parts from reference TRBV19 and TRBJ1-5): DGGITQSPKYLFRKEGQNVTLSCEQNLNHDAMYWYRQDPGQGLRLIYYSQIVNDFQKGDIAEGYSVSREKKESFPLTVTSAQKNPTAFYLCASSTPQVLQPQHFGDGTRLSIL.

This clonotype has more than one count but fewer than ten. The chain combines TRBV6-4 with TRBJ2-1, with 8 bases fitting TRBD1. CDR1 and CDR2 (germline): MRHNA, SNTAGT. Unmatched junction bases numbered 8, after V lost 3 bases and J lost 7 bases. This CDR3 spans 15 amino acids. Here the CDR3 DNA reads TGTGCCAGCAGTGAAGGGGCAGGGGGCACGAATGAGCAGTTCTTC. Encoded protein: CASSEGAGGTNEQFF.

This clonotype was observed many times. The chain has TRBV5-1 and TRBJ1-5, with TRBD1 as a possible D gene (6 bases). The CDR3 runs 15 residues. Germline V gives CDR1 SGHRS, CDR2 YFSETQ. Trimming left V 3 bases short and J 2 bases short, with 12 bases between. The CDR3 protein is CASSSGDAGNQPQHF. The CDR3 DNA follows: TGCGCCAGCAGCTCAGGGGACGCGGGCAATCAGCCCCAGCATTTT.

The V call is TRBV6-6, the J call TRBJ1-5, with D tentatively TRBD1 (5 bases). V gave up 6 bases and J gave up 1 base, with 13 bases separating them. The germline V gene encodes CDR1 MNHNY and CDR2 SVGAGI (reference sequence). The CDR3 is 15 amino acids. The DNA of the CDR3 is TGTGCCAGCAGACAGACAGTTGAGAGCAATCAGCCCCAGCATTTT. It specifies CASRQTVESNQPQHF.